The 9 T cell receptor beta chains below come from one sample, sequenced in a study of cytomegalovirus exposure and HLA in healthy donors. PCR was performed using 60 Vbeta and 13 Jbeta primers. Profiled with immunoSEQ multiplex PCR; TCRdb holds only in-frame clones, not every one. The table lists roughly 140,000 clones, roughly 75% of them singletons. Sequenced input: PBMCs. Every receptor here comes from a man aged 35-49 years in good health and CMV-seropositive.

As for this clone: At one end, the junction sequence differs from germline, possibly due to a read error. The chain is built from TRBV7-9 and TRBJ1-6; D perhaps matches TRBD1 (6 bases). This CDR3 is 12 amino acids long. Per germline, CDR1 SEHNR and CDR2 FQNEAQ (reference sequence). In DNA, the CDR3 is TGTGCCAGCAGCTTAGTCCCCGGGGGGGCCGTATTT. Protein product: CASSLVPGGAVF.

This sequence joins TRBV5-1 and TRBJ2-1, with TRBD2 identical over 10 bases. Germline CDR1 reads SGHRS; CDR2 reads YFSETQ. The CDR3 sequence is 16 residues long. Trimming at V came to 4 bases and at J to 10 bases, leaving 14 bases not matched to a gene. CDR3 in DNA: TGCGCCAGCAGCCCCGGGACTAGCGCCCTTCGATCGGAGCAGTTCTTC. Translating it yields CASSPGTSALRSEQFF.

The chain joins TRBV19 to TRBJ1-5, with D tentatively TRBD1 (6 bases). The CDR3 sequence is 13 residues long. V lost 4 bases, J lost 6 bases, and 10 bases lay in between. Germline V gene sequence: CDR1 LNHDA, CDR2 SQIVND (reference sequence). For the CDR3, the DNA is TGTGCCAGTAGTACCTCAGGGGTTCAGCCCCAGCATTTT. Protein sequence: CASSTSGVQPQHF.

V is TRBV28 and J is TRBJ1-3; the D gene is possibly TRBD1 (6 bases). Germline CDR1 MDHEN, CDR2 SYDVKM. The CDR3 runs to 15 residues. The V gene lost 6 bases and the J gene lost 0 bases, with 12 bases spanning the gap. The CDR3 region is CASSPDRSSGNTIYF. The DNA of the CDR3 is TGTGCCAGCAGCCCTGACAGGTCCTCTGGAAACACCATATATTTT.

This chain connects TRBV10-1 to TRBJ2-7; a weak D match, TRBD1 (5 bases). V lost 6 bases to trimming and J lost 5 bases, with 17 bases between them. The CDR3 has 14 residues. Germline V gene sequence: CDR1 WNHNN, CDR2 SYGVQD (reference sequence). CDR3 DNA: TGCGCCAGCAGGACAGTCTTAGTCACGAACGAGCAGTACTTC. Its translation is CASRTVLVTNEQYF.

The rearrangement joins TRBV19 to TRBJ2-5; D unclear. The J call may not be correct, given that the DNA end is closer to TRBJ2-7. Germline CDR1 and CDR2: LNHDA and SQIVND (reference sequence). The CDR3 is made up of 12 amino acids. In DNA form, the CDR3 reads TGTGCCAGTAATGGGCCAAGCTACGAGCAGTACTTC. Residues: CASNGPSYEQYF.

The V gene is TRBV6-5, the J gene TRBJ2-7, with 11 bases fitting TRBD2. The V segment lost 5 bases and the J segment 2 bases; nucleotides outside the gene matches: 5. The CDR3 is made up of 15 amino acids. The germline gives CDR1 MNHEY, CDR2 SVGAGI. CDR3 sequence: CASSQGTSGAYEQYF. The CDR3 nucleotides read TGTGCCAGCAGTCAAGGGACTAGCGGTGCCTACGAGCAGTACTTC.

The gene calls are TRBV6-5 and TRBJ2-7; TRBD2 is a possible D gene (6 bases). The CDR3 covers 14 residues. Deletions cut 5 bases from V and 4 bases from J, with 15 bases between. Looked up from germline, CDR1 is MNHEY and CDR2 is SVGAGI. This chain's CDR3 is CASSDPGLPYEQYF. The DNA for the CDR3 is TGTGCCAGCAGTGACCCGGGACTTCCTTACGAGCAGTACTTC.

This chain connects TRBV2 to TRBJ1-4; no clear D gene. V was cut by 5 bases and J by 1 base, with 8 bases left in between. The CDR3 contains 14 residues. From germline, CDR1 is SNHLY and CDR2 FYNNEI. The CDR3 nucleotides read TGTGCCAGCAGTTACCGGGGAACTAATGAAAAACTGTTTTTT. Translation gives CASSYRGTNEKLFF.